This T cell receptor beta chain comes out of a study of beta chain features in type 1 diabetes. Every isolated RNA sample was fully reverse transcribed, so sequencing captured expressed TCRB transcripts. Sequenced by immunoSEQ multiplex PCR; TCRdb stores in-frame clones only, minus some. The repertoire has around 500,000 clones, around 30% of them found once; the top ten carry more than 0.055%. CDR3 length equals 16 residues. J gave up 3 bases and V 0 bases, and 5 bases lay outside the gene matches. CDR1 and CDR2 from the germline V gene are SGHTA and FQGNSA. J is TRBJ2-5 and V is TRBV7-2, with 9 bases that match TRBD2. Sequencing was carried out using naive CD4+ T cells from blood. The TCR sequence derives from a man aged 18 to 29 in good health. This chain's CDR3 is CASSLAPASGEETQYF. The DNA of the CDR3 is TGTGCCAGCAGCTTAGCGCCGGCTAGCGGGGAAGAGACCCAGTACTTC.